The clone carrying this TCR beta chain was found a few times. Its antigen remains unknown. One end of the junction fails to match germline, which may point to a read error. Isolated RNA was reverse transcribed in full, so expressed TCRB transcripts were sequenced. TCRdb's copy holds only in-frame clones and misses some; the assay was immunoSEQ multiplex PCR. The table includes more than 300,000 clones, over 8.5% detected once. This specimen comes from a study of beta chain features in type 1 diabetes. Study-level findings and limits: Comparison showed that naive, central memory and Treg TCRB repertoires appeared more similar among patients than among healthy donors. Equally in patients and controls, shorter templates might have been favored by PCR. There was a moderate but significant shortening of TCRB CDR3s in all four CD4+ subsets of Type 1 diabetes patients.

This CDR3 is built from 15 residues. Germline V gene sequence: CDR1 ENHRY, CDR2 SYGVKD. V and J are TRBV10-3 and TRBJ2-5, with 12 positions matching TRBD1. The TCR comes from a man aged 25 to 45 with type 1 diabetes. What was sequenced was central memory CD4+ T cells from blood. The CDR3 loop is CAIRQGTGGLENQYF. The CDR3 nucleotides read TGTGCCATCAGACAAGGGACAGGGGGCTTGGAGAACCAGTACTTC.